One and the same sample provided the 3 T cell receptor beta chains below, sequenced in a study. Each CDR3 protein is one row after TCRdb ran MiXCR on the RT-PCR reads. This sample has about 700,000 distinct CDR3 sequences; 11% to 15% occur once, and the top ten carry around 3.3%. Sequenced: memory CD4+ T cells from blood. Receptors were obtained from a female donor in good health, serving as a healthy control.

The table lists this clonotype with many counts. CDR3 in DNA: TGCGCCAGCAGTGAGCAACGGGCGGGCACAGATACGCAGTATTTT. The encoded protein is CASSEQRAGTDTQYF. The rearrangement joins TRBV10-1 to TRBJ2-3, with D uncertain. Per the germline V gene, CDR1 is WNHNN and CDR2 is SYGVQD (reference sequence). The germline V and J ends were trimmed by 2 bases and 1 base, with 10 bases remaining between them. CDR3 length: 15 amino acids.

This clonotype was seen a handful of times. The CDR3 coding sequence is TGTGCCACCAGTGATTTTGCCGGCGGGAGAGCCGGGGAGCTGTTTTTT. Residues: CATSDFAGGRAGELFF. The genes are TRBV24-1 and TRBJ2-2, with TRBD2 identical over 7 bases. This CDR3 is 16 amino acids long. Trimming took 1 base from V and 6 from J; bases not matched to a gene: 7. Germline CDR1 is KGHDR and CDR2 is SFDVKD.

The chain recombines TRBV4-3 with TRBJ1-6; possibly TRBD1 for D (5 bases). The CDR3 runs to 15 residues. Germline-derived CDR1 and CDR2 are LGHNA and YSLEER. Between the trimmed V and J ends, which lost 4 bases and 8 bases, there was a span of 15 bases. Here the CDR3 reads CASSLRTPVDSPLHF. CDR3 in DNA: TGCGCCAGCAGCCTAAGGACACCGGTCGATTCACCCCTCCACTTT.